Each of the 14 T cell receptor beta chains below was sequenced from the same sample in a study of blood T cell repertoires in COVID-19. TCRdb's copy holds only in-frame clones and misses some; the assay was immunoSEQ multiplex PCR. This sample has about 160,000 clones, with more than 70% found just once. The specimen was PBMCs or T cells enriched from blood (not recorded which). The receptors were gathered from a woman aged 50 to 65 in a cohort exposed to, infected with or recovered from COVID-19 (not recorded which).

The rearrangement uses TRBV30 and TRBJ2-2; tentatively, D is TRBD1 (5 bases). The CDR3 loop spans 14 amino acids. V lost 8 bases to trimming and J lost 7 bases, with 20 bases between them. Germline lookup yields CDR1 GTSNPN and CDR2 SVGIG (reference sequence). CDR3 DNA sequence: TGTGCCCTCCATACGGGCCAGGGTCACGGGGAGCTGTTTTTT. Encoded protein: CALHTGQGHGELFF.

This chain connects TRBV9 to TRBJ2-1; 9 bases align to TRBD2. This CDR3 has 15 residues. Trimming at V came to 6 bases and at J to 0 bases, leaving 4 bases not matched to a gene. Per the germline V gene, CDR1 is SGDLS and CDR2 is YYNGEE. The CDR3 sequence: CASTSSGSSYNEQFF. The CDR3 DNA follows: TGTGCCAGCACGAGTAGCGGGAGCTCCTACAATGAGCAGTTCTTC.

The CDR3 here is CASSASGHNSYEQYF. The CDR3 DNA reads TGTGCCAGCAGTGCTAGCGGTCATAACTCCTACGAGCAGTACTTC. The rearrangement joins TRBV28 to TRBJ2-7, with TRBD2 matching 7 bases. Germline V gives CDR1 MDHEN, CDR2 SYDVKM. CDR3 length: 15 amino acids. Germline trimming cut 5 bases from V and 0 bases from J; bases unmatched to any gene: 7.

The chain links TRBV5-1 to TRBJ2-1; TRBD2 aligns across 8 bases. With 5 bases clipped from V and 5 bases from J, the junction kept 12 bases outside the gene matches. The V gene's germline CDR1 is SGHRS and CDR2 YFSETQ. The CDR3 extends over 16 amino acids. CDR3 amino acids: CASSTLAGGKNNEQFF. The CDR3 nucleotides read TGCGCCAGCAGTACTCTGGCGGGAGGTAAAAACAATGAGCAGTTCTTC.

V usage is TRBV6-5 and J usage is TRBJ1-1, with D unclear. V lost 0 bases, J lost 1 base, and 6 bases lay in between. Germline CDR1 reads MNHEY; CDR2 reads SVGAGI. This CDR3 has 14 amino acids. Here the CDR3 reads CASSYSWQNTEAFF. The CDR3 DNA reads TGTGCCAGCAGTTACTCGTGGCAGAACACTGAAGCTTTCTTT.

This clone was observed once. The J gene is TRBJ2-1, the V gene TRBV3-1 (or the pseudogene TRBV3-2); no firm D call. Germline lookup yields CDR1 LGHDT and CDR2 YNNKEL (reference sequence). V was shortened by 1 base and J by 7 bases, with 5 bases between the two germline ends. The CDR3 has 12 residues. Written as DNA, the CDR3 is TGTGCCAGCAGCCAAGCAGTAAATGAGCAGTTCTTC. Its protein is CASSQAVNEQFF.

V and J are TRBV6-1 and TRBJ1-4, with TRBD1 as a possible D gene (5 bases). V gave up 3 bases and J gave up 10 bases, with 15 bases separating them. CDR1 is MNHNS and CDR2 is SASEGT in the germline V gene. CDR3 length equals 14 residues. Here the CDR3 reads CASSEGGSYGKLFF. CDR3 DNA: TGTGCCAGCAGTGAGGGGGGAAGCTACGGAAAACTGTTTTTT.

The chain recombines TRBV4-3 with TRBJ2-3; 14 positions agree with TRBD2. V trimming: 4 bases; J trimming: 4 bases; junction bases outside the gene matches: 1. The CDR3 loop spans 15 amino acids. CDR1 LGHNA and CDR2 YSLEER come from the germline V gene. The CDR3 nucleotides read TGCGCCAGCAGCCCGACTAGCGGGGGGGCAGATACGCAGTATTTT. This codes for CASSPTSGGADTQYF.

The chain joins TRBV4-1 to TRBJ2-5; weak D call: TRBD2 (6 bases). CDR3 length: 14 residues. Trimming cost V 0 bases and J 5 bases, with 10 bases left between them. Germline V gene data show CDR1 as MGHRA and CDR2 as YSYEKL. The CDR3 spells CASSQETSRETQYF. The DNA of the CDR3 is TGCGCCAGCAGCCAAGAAACTAGCAGGGAGACCCAGTACTTC.

The gene calls are TRBV29-1 and TRBJ1-1; perhaps TRBD1 as D (5 bases). Trimming took off 3 bases at V and 0 bases at J, with 11 bases between the two ends. Germline values: CDR1 SQVTM, CDR2 ANQGSEA. The CDR3 contains 14 residues. The CDR3 DNA sequence: TGCAGCGTTGATCACAGGAGTATGAACACTGAAGCTTTCTTT. It specifies CSVDHRSMNTEAFF. The full variable domain, with the rest looked up from reference TRBV29-1 and TRBJ1-1, is SAVISQKPSRDICQRGTSLTIQCQVDSQVTMMFWYRQQPGQSLTLIATANQGSEATYESGFVIDKFPISRPNLTFSTLTVSNMSPEDSSIYLCSVDHRSMNTEAFFGQGTRLTVV.

The chain joins TRBV11-2 to TRBJ2-7; D unclear. V lost 5 bases and J 4 bases, leaving 18 bases between the germline ends. CDR3 length equals 15 residues. Germline loops: CDR1 SGHAT, CDR2 FQNNGV. The chain's CDR3 is CASSPLRSVAYEQYF. DNA of the CDR3: TGTGCCAGCAGCCCCCTGCGGTCCGTCGCGTACGAGCAGTACTTC. The whole variable domain, remainder taken from reference TRBV11-2 and TRBJ2-7, is EAGVAQSPRYKIIEKRQSVAFWCNPISGHATLYWYQQILGQGPKLLIQFQNNGVVDDSQLPKDRFSAERLKGVDSTLKIQPAKLEDSAVYLCASSPLRSVAYEQYFGPGTRLTVT.

The chain combines TRBV6-4 with TRBJ1-5, with 7 bases identical to TRBD1. This CDR3 has 13 amino acids. V lost 5 bases to trimming and J lost 5 bases; unmatched junction nucleotides: 3. Germline CDR1 MRHNA, CDR2 SNTAGT. CDR3 sequence reads: CASSQDRDQPQHF. The CDR3 nucleotides are TGTGCCAGCAGTCAAGACAGGGATCAGCCCCAGCATTTT.

The chain employs TRBV7-2 and TRBJ1-5; D uncertain. The V end was cut by 4 bases, the J end by 3 bases, with 4 bases between. The CDR3 consists of 12 residues. The germline gives CDR1 SGHTA, CDR2 FQGNSA. The CDR3 bases are TGTGCCAGCAGCTACAACAATCAGCCCCAGCATTTT. This gives the protein CASSYNNQPQHF.

The V call is TRBV28, the J call TRBJ1-2, with 7 positions matching TRBD1. The ends lost 3 bases at V and 0 bases at J; junction bases unmatched: 10. The CDR3 extends over 17 amino acids. CDR1 and CDR2 from the germline V gene are MDHEN and SYDVKM. CDR3 nucleotide sequence: TGTGCCAGCAGTTTTCCTTTAGGACAGGCGGCTAACTATGGCTACACCTTC. As protein: CASSFPLGQAANYGYTF.